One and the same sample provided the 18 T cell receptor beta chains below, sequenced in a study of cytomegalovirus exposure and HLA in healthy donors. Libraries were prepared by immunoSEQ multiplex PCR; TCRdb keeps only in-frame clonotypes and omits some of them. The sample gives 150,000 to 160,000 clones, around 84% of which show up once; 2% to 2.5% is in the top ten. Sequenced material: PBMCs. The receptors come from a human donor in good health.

CDR3 nucleotides: TGTGCCAGCAGCTCCACTAGCGGGGGGGCCGAGTTCTTC. This sequence encodes CASSSTSGGAEFF. The genes are TRBV7-2 and TRBJ2-1; 13 positions agree with TRBD2. The trim removed 4 bases at V and 14 bases at J, leaving 5 bases unmatched. The CDR3 spans 13 residues. CDR1 SGHTA and CDR2 FQGNSA come from the germline V gene. The full variable domain, its missing parts supplied by reference TRBV7-2 and TRBJ2-1, is GAGVSQSPSNKVTEKGKDVELRCDPISGHTALYWYRQSLGQGLEFLIYFQGNSAPDKSGLPSDRFSAERTGGSVSTLTIQRTQQEDSAVYLCASSSTSGGAEFFGPGTRLTVL.

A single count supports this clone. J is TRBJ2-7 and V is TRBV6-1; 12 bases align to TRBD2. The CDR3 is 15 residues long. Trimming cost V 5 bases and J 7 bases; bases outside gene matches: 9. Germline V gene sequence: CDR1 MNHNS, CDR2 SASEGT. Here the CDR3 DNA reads TGTGCCAGCAGTTTTAGACTAGCGGGAGACGGAGAGCAGTACTTC. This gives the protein CASSFRLAGDGEQYF.

The CDR3 DNA reads TGTGCCAGCAGCTTCCAACAGGGTTCCTACGAGCAGTACTTC. Amino acid sequence: CASSFQQGSYEQYF. This chain joins TRBV5-4 and TRBJ2-7; D is possibly TRBD1 (6 bases). V was shortened by 2 bases and J by 1 base, with 10 bases between the two germline ends. The germline gives CDR1 SGHNT, CDR2 YYREEE (reference sequence). The CDR3 contains 14 residues.

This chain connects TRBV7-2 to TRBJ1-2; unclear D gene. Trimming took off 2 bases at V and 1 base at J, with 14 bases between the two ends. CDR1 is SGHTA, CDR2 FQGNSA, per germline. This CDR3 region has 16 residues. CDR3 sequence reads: CASSLRGKPVNYGYTF. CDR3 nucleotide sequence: TGTGCCAGCAGCTTAAGAGGAAAGCCAGTTAACTATGGCTACACCTTC.

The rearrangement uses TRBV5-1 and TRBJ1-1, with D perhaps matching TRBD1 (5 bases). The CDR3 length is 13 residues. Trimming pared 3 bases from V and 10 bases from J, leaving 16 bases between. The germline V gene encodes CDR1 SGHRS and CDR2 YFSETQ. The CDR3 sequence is CASSSLGGELAFF. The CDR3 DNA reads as TGCGCCAGCAGCTCCCTCGGGGGGGAATTAGCTTTCTTT.

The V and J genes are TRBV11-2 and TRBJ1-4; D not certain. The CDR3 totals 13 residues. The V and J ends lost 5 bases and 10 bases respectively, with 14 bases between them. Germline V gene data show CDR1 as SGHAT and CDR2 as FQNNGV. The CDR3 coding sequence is TGTGCCAGCAGCCCCGCGCCCCGAGGAAAACTGTTTTTT. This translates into CASSPAPRGKLFF.

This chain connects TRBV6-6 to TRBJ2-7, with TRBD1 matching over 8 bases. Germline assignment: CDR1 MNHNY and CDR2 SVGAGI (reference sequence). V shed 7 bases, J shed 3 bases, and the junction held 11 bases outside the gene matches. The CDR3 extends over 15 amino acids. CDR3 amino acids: CASTKWDRSLYEQYF. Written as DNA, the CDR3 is TGTGCCAGCACCAAATGGGACAGGAGTCTCTACGAGCAGTACTTC.

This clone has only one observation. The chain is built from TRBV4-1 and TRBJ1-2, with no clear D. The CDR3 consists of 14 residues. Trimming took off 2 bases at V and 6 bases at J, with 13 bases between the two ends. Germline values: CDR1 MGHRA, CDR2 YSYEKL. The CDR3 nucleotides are TGCGCCAGCAGCCAAAGATTCATCGGGGATGGCTACACCTTC. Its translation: CASSQRFIGDGYTF.

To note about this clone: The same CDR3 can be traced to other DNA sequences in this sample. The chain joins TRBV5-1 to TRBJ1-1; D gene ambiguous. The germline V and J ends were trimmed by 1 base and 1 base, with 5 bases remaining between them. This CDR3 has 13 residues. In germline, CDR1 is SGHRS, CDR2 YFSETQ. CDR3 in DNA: TGCGCCAGCAGCTTGACGGGGAACACTGAAGCTTTCTTT. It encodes CASSLTGNTEAFF.

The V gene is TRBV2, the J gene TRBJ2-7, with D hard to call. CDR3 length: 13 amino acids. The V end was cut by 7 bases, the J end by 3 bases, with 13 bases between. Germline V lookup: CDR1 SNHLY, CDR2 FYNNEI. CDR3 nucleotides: TGTGCCAGCAAGTATGGGCTGGGCTACGAGCAGTACTTC. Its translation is CASKYGLGYEQYF. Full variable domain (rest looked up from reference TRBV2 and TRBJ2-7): EPEVTQTPSHQVTQMGQEVILRCVPISNHLYFYWYRQILGQKVEFLVSFYNNEISEKSEIFDDQFSVERPDGSNFTLKIRSTKLEDSAMYFCASKYGLGYEQYFGPGTRLTVT.

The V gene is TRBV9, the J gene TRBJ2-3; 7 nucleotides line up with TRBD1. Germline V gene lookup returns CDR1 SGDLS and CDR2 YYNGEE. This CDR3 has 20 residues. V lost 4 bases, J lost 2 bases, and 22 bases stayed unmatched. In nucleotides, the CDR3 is TGTGCCAGCAGCTCGCGACAGGGATTTTACCATCCCTCCCCCACAGATACGCAGTATTTT. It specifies CASSSRQGFYHPSPTDTQYF.

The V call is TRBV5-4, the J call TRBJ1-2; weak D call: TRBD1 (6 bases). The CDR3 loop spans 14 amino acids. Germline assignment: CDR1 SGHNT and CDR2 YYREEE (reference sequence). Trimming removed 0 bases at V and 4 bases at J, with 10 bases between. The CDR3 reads CASSLAPDSYGYTF. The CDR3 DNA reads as TGTGCCAGCAGCTTGGCCCCGGACAGCTATGGCTACACCTTC.

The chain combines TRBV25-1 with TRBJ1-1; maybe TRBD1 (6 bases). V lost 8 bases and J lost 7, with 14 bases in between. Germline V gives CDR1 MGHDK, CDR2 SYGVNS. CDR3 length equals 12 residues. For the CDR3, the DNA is TGTGCCAGCCGCGGGGGCAGCTATGAAGCTTTCTTT. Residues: CASRGGSYEAFF.

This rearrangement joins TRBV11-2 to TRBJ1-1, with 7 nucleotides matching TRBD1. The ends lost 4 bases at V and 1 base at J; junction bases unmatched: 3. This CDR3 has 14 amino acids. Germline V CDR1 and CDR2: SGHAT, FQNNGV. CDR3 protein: CASSSRTGNTEAFF. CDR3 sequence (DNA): TGTGCCAGCAGCTCCCGGACAGGGAACACTGAAGCTTTCTTT.

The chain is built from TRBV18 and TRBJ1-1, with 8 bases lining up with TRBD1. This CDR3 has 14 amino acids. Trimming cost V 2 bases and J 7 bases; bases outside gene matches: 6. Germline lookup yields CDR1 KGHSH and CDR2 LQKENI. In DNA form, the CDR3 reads TGTGCCAGCTCACCAACCGGGACAGGACATGAAGCTTTCTTT. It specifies CASSPTGTGHEAFF.

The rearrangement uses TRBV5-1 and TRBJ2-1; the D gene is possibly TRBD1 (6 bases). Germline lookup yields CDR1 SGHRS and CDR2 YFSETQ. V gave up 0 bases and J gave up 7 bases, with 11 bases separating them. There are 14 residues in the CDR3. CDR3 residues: CASSLATGRNEQFF. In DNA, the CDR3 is TGCGCCAGCAGCTTGGCGACAGGAAGAAATGAGCAGTTCTTC.

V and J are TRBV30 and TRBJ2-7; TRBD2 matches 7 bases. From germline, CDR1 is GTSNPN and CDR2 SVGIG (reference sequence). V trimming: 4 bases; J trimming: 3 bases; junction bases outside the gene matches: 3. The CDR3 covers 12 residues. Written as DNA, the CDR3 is TGTGCCTGGAAATCGGGGGGCTACGAGCAGTACTTC. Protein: CAWKSGGYEQYF.

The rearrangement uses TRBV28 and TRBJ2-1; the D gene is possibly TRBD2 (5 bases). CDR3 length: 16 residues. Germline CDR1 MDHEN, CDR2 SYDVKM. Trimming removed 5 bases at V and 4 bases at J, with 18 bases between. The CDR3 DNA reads TGTGCCAGCAGTGGGGTTCGGGGAGCCAAATACAATGAGCAGTTCTTC. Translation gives CASSGVRGAKYNEQFF.